Each of the 24 T cell receptor beta chains below was sequenced from the same sample in a study of regulatory T cells in long-lasting Graves disease. In building TCR beta libraries, iRepertoire HTBI primers were used together with Arm-PCR of CDR3 regions. TCRdb re-analysed the multiplex PCR reads in MiXCR, keeping a single row per CDR3 protein. The sample holds approximately 490,000 distinct CDR3 sequences, 15% to 20% seen once. Noted time point: newly diagnosed GD, antithyroid drugs for less than 3 months. There was RNA extracted from PBMCs, and the TCR library was made from it. These sequences were also reported in another study, on T cells in Graves' hyperthyroidism and ophthalmopathy.

The material sequenced was peripheral blood mononuclear cells (PBMCs), taken at new diagnosis, from a patient treated with antithyroid drugs. Receptors originate from a man between 40 and 49 years old with Graves disease.

The chain couples TRBV28 to TRBJ2-7; 11 bases line up with TRBD1. The CDR3 is made up of 15 amino acids. Germline CDR1 is MDHEN and CDR2 is SYDVKM. Unmatched junction bases numbered 6, after V lost 7 bases and J lost 1 base. CDR3 DNA: TGTGCCAGCACCCCCGGGACAGGGGGTTCCTACGAGCAGTACTTC. Translation: CASTPGTGGSYEQYF. The full variable domain, rest sourced from reference TRBV28 and TRBJ2-7, is DVKVTQSSRYLVKRTGEKVFLECVQDMDHENMFWYRQDPGLGLRLIYFSYDVKMKEKGDIPEGYSVSREKKERFSLILESASTNQTSMYLCASTPGTGGSYEQYFGPGTRLTVT.

The J gene is TRBJ1-6, the V gene TRBV12-3 or TRBV12-4, with D unresolved. Deletions cut 1 base from V and 9 bases from J, with 19 bases between. The CDR3 runs to 17 residues. CDR3 sequence: CASSLDLGGLLFSPLHF. The CDR3 nucleotides read TGTGCCAGCAGTTTAGACCTGGGCGGGTTGTTGTTTTCACCCCTCCACTTT.

The count of this clonotype is one. V and J are TRBV30 and TRBJ1-1; TRBD1 matches 8 bases. The CDR3 is 13 amino acids. The junction had 5 bases not matched to a gene; V was cut back by 4 bases and J by 4 bases. CDR1 is GTSNPN and CDR2 is SVGIG in the germline V gene (reference sequence). DNA of the CDR3: TGTGCCTGGAAGTCTACAGGGGGCACTGAAGCTTTCTTT. It translates to CAWKSTGGTEAFF.

This clonotype was recorded at least ten times. The chain has TRBV11-1 and TRBJ2-3; TRBD2 agrees at 7 bases. This CDR3 spans 15 amino acids. V trimming: 2 bases; J trimming: 2 bases; junction bases outside the gene matches: 4. CDR1 SGHAT and CDR2 FQDESV come from the germline V gene (reference sequence). CDR3 sequence: CASSLSAGPTDTQYF. The CDR3 DNA reads TGTGCCAGCAGCTTATCAGCGGGGCCCACAGATACGCAGTATTTT.

The CDR3 DNA reads as TGTGCCAGCAGTACCAGGGGCTCGGTTGAGACCCAGTACTTC. Translated: CASSTRGSVETQYF. The rearrangement links TRBV12-3 or TRBV12-4 to TRBJ2-5; TRBD1 might be the D (6 bases). Trimming shortened V by 5 bases and J by 5 bases, and 15 bases separated the two germline ends. The CDR3 totals 14 residues.

V is TRBV5-1 and J is TRBJ2-7, with TRBD2 matching over 15 bases. Per the germline V gene, CDR1 is SGHRS and CDR2 is YFSETQ. The CDR3 contains 16 residues. The ends lost 3 bases at V and 2 bases at J; junction bases unmatched: 3. The CDR3 spells CASSSGLAGGAYEQYF. For the CDR3, the DNA is TGCGCCAGCAGCTCCGGACTAGCGGGAGGGGCCTACGAGCAGTACTTC.

The V and J genes are TRBV6-5 and TRBJ1-2, with TRBD1 as a possible D gene (5 bases). The CDR3 has 16 amino acids. CDR1 is MNHEY and CDR2 is SVGAGI in the germline V gene. Trimming pared 0 bases from V and 2 bases from J, leaving 13 bases between. The CDR3 sequence is CASSYSGNAGNYGYTF. CDR3 DNA sequence: TGTGCCAGCAGTTACTCGGGTAACGCAGGGAACTATGGCTACACCTTC.

This clonotype has a handful of counts. The chain has TRBV13 and TRBJ2-7; 10 bases map to TRBD1. Per germline, CDR1 PRHDT and CDR2 FYEKMQ (reference sequence). The CDR3 loop spans 15 amino acids. With 4 bases clipped from V and 3 bases from J, the junction kept 6 bases outside the gene matches. The CDR3 coding sequence is TGTGCCAGCAGCTCCCGGGACAGGGGTTACTACGAGCAGTACTTC. Amino acid sequence: CASSSRDRGYYEQYF.

This clonotype has more than one count but fewer than ten. The rearrangement uses TRBV15 and TRBJ2-3; D uncertain. Germline V gene sequence: CDR1 LNHNV, CDR2 YYDKDF (reference sequence). Trimming took off 0 bases at V and 7 bases at J, with 5 bases between the two ends. This CDR3 spans 12 amino acids. The CDR3: CATSRDRNTQYF. Written as DNA, the CDR3 is TGTGCCACCAGCAGAGATCGAAATACGCAGTATTTT.

This clonotype was counted ten times or more. The chain links TRBV5-1 to TRBJ1-1; 10 bases are shared with TRBD1. The junction had 2 bases not matched to a gene; V was cut back by 0 bases and J by 0 bases. Germline V gene data show CDR1 as SGHRS and CDR2 as YFSETQ. The CDR3 runs to 16 residues. The CDR3 bases are TGCGCCAGCAGCTTGGTTGGACAGGGGGTGAACACTGAAGCTTTCTTT. Amino acid sequence: CASSLVGQGVNTEAFF. The full variable domain, with the rest looked up from reference TRBV5-1 and TRBJ1-1, is KAGVTQTPRYLIKTRGQQVTLSCSPISGHRSVSWYQQTPGQGLQFLFEYFSETQRNKGNFPGRFSGRQFSNSRSEMNVSTLELGDSALYLCASSLVGQGVNTEAFFGQGTRLTVV.

In this sample, this clonotype turned up a few times. The chain carries TRBV30 and TRBJ2-7; a possible D gene is TRBD1 (5 bases). CDR1 and CDR2 (germline): GTSNPN, SVGIG (reference sequence). The CDR3 spans 12 residues. V was shortened by 3 bases and J by 6 bases, with 12 bases between the two germline ends. The CDR3 region has the DNA TGTGCCTGGAGGGGCTCAGGGCGCGAGCAGTACTTC. Its protein is CAWRGSGREQYF.

At least ten counts were recorded for this clonotype. The rearrangement uses TRBV11-2 and TRBJ2-3; 10 positions match TRBD2. The CDR3 runs to 15 residues. Germline trimming cut 1 base from V and 4 bases from J; bases unmatched to any gene: 2. Germline V lookup: CDR1 SGHAT, CDR2 FQNNGV. The CDR3 sequence: CASSLVSGRADTQYF. The CDR3 region has the DNA TGTGCCAGCAGCTTAGTGAGCGGGAGGGCAGATACGCAGTATTTT. Looking up the rest from reference TRBV11-2 and TRBJ2-3 gives the full variable domain: EAGVAQSPRYKIIEKRQSVAFWCNPISGHATLYWYQQILGQGPKLLIQFQNNGVVDDSQLPKDRFSAERLKGVDSTLKIQPAKLEDSAVYLCASSLVSGRADTQYFGPGTRLTVL.

The table lists this clonotype with many counts. The gene calls are TRBV18 and TRBJ2-4, with 7 bases fitting TRBD2. The CDR3 covers 13 residues. From germline, CDR1 is KGHSH and CDR2 LQKENI. The V and J ends lost 2 bases and 5 bases, in that order; junction bases with no gene match: 0. DNA of the CDR3: TGTGCCAGCTCACCAGGACTAGAAAACATTCAGTACTTC. Its translation: CASSPGLENIQYF.

In its sample, this clonotype was seen a few times. The V call is TRBV9, the J call TRBJ2-1; TRBD2 aligns across 9 bases. CDR1 and CDR2 from the germline V gene are SGDLS and YYNGEE. The CDR3 covers 16 residues. Losses at the gene ends were 0 bases for V and 7 bases for J; bases not matched to a gene: 8. CDR3 protein: CASSVEGGRADNEQFF. Here the CDR3 DNA reads TGTGCCAGCAGCGTAGAGGGCGGGAGGGCCGATAATGAGCAGTTCTTC.

This clonotype was counted between two and nine times. One junction end does not reproduce the germline sequence, and a read error may be involved. The V call is TRBV9, the J call TRBJ2-1; D may be TRBD2 (5 bases). This CDR3 spans 19 amino acids. Germline values: CDR1 SGDLS, CDR2 YYNGEE. The CDR3 here is CASSVATGLGRSSHNEQFF. The CDR3 DNA sequence: TGTGCCAGCAGCGTAGCTACCGGACTGGGCCGTAGCTCCCACAATGAGCAGTTCTTC.

This clonotype was seen at least ten times. The rearrangement links TRBV20-1 to TRBJ2-2; the match to TRBD1 covers 9 bases. This CDR3 spans 14 amino acids. Per germline, CDR1 DFQATT and CDR2 SNEGSKA (reference sequence). J lost 7 bases, V lost 6 bases, and 9 bases had no gene match. CDR3 bases: TGCAGTGCCCTAAACAGGGGGCATATCGGGGAGCTGTTTTTT. The encoded protein is CSALNRGHIGELFF.

The table lists this clonotype with many counts. The chain joins TRBV12-3 or TRBV12-4 to TRBJ2-1; 9 nucleotides line up with TRBD2. J lost 8 bases, V lost 10 bases, and 12 bases had no gene match. The CDR3 covers 14 residues. The CDR3 DNA follows: TGTGCCACCAGATTTAGCGGGAGACTCGATGAGCAGTTCTTC. It translates to CATRFSGRLDEQFF.

This clonotype has at least ten counts. This rearrangement joins TRBV30 to TRBJ1-1, with a possible D match to TRBD1 (5 bases). This CDR3 is 15 amino acids long. Trimming took 0 bases from V and 4 from J, leaving 15 bases between them. Germline loops: CDR1 GTSNPN, CDR2 SVGIG (reference sequence). For the CDR3, the DNA is TGTGCCTGGAGTGTATCCGCAGGGTTGATCACTGAAGCTTTCTTT. Its translation: CAWSVSAGLITEAFF.

This clonotype was counted many times. DNA for the CDR3: TGTGCCTGGAGTAAAATTTCGAACACTGAAGCTTTCTTT. As protein: CAWSKISNTEAFF. V usage is TRBV30 and J usage is TRBJ1-1; D is unresolved. V lost 2 bases and J 1 base, leaving 8 bases between the germline ends. Germline assignment: CDR1 GTSNPN and CDR2 SVGIG (reference sequence). CDR3 length equals 13 residues.

This clonotype has just a few counts. The J gene is TRBJ1-1, the V gene TRBV18, with TRBD1 matching 11 bases. Germline CDR1 and CDR2: KGHSH and LQKENI. Unmatched junction bases numbered 10, after V lost 5 bases and J lost 5 bases. The CDR3 length is 16 residues. The CDR3 nucleotides are TGTGCCAGCTCATCTAAACCGGGACAGGGGGGGACTGAAGCTTTCTTT. It translates to CASSSKPGQGGTEAFF.

This clonotype was picked up a small number of times. The chain links TRBV19 to TRBJ2-1; 9 bases match TRBD2. CDR3 size: 14 residues. Germline loops: CDR1 LNHDA, CDR2 SQIVND (reference sequence). Losses at the gene ends were 6 bases for V and 5 bases for J; bases not matched to a gene: 5. The CDR3 DNA sequence: TGTGCCAGTAGGGGGGGGACTAGCAACAATGAGCAGTTCTTC. It is translated as CASRGGTSNNEQFF. Drawing the rest from reference TRBV19 and TRBJ2-1, the complete variable domain is DGGITQSPKYLFRKEGQNVTLSCEQNLNHDAMYWYRQDPGQGLRLIYYSQIVNDFQKGDIAEGYSVSREKKESFPLTVTSAQKNPTAFYLCASRGGTSNNEQFFGPGTRLTVL.

In its sample, this clonotype was seen many times. The J gene is TRBJ1-1, the V gene TRBV11-1; a weak D match, TRBD1 (5 bases). V was cut by 7 bases and J by 0 bases, with 9 bases left in between. The CDR3 spans 13 residues. CDR1 SGHAT and CDR2 FQDESV come from the germline V gene (reference sequence). The CDR3 loop reads CASTPGVNTEAFF. As DNA, the CDR3 is TGTGCCAGCACCCCGGGGGTGAACACTGAAGCTTTCTTT.

This sequence joins TRBV6-2 or TRBV6-3 and TRBJ1-4; no firm D call. V lost 6 bases, J lost 1 base, and 15 bases lay in between. The CDR3 loop spans 16 amino acids. Looked up from germline, CDR1 is MNHEY and CDR2 is SVGEGT. CDR3: CASRWVFGVTNEKLFF. CDR3 nucleotide sequence: TGTGCCAGCAGATGGGTATTCGGGGTAACTAATGAAAAACTGTTTTTT.

This clonotype was picked up many times. V is TRBV28 and J is TRBJ2-7; 9 bases are shared with TRBD1. Germline values: CDR1 MDHEN, CDR2 SYDVKM. The junction had 9 bases not matched to a gene; V was cut back by 5 bases and J by 7 bases. The CDR3 length is 14 residues. The CDR3 nucleotides read TGTGCCAGCAGTCCGGGACAGGGATACGGGGAGCAGTACTTC. Protein: CASSPGQGYGEQYF.